Shown below are 27 T cell receptor beta chains from a single sample sequenced in a study of beta chain features in type 1 diabetes. Isolated RNA was reverse transcribed in full, so expressed TCRB transcripts were sequenced. Clones were read by immunoSEQ multiplex PCR, and TCRdb kept only the in-frame ones, dropping some. The sample lists some 150,000 clones; over 9.5% were seen once. Sequencing used naive CD4+ T cells from blood. All receptors come from a man between 18 and 29 years old in good health.

In this sample, this clone turned up a few times. The chain links TRBV9 to TRBJ1-3, with TRBD1 identical over 11 bases. Trimming removed 4 bases from V and 1 base from J; junction bases left unmatched: 7. The CDR3 spans 17 residues. Germline assignment: CDR1 SGDLS and CDR2 YYNGEE. The CDR3 here is CASSFTGTGGSGNTIYF. CDR3 nucleotides: TGTGCCAGCAGCTTCACCGGGACAGGGGGATCTGGAAACACCATATATTTT.

The chain recombines TRBV5-4 with TRBJ1-2, with 8 bases lining up with TRBD1. The CDR3 loop spans 14 amino acids. CDR1 is SGHNT, CDR2 YYREEE, per germline (reference sequence). With V trimmed by 1 base and J by 8 bases, 7 bases remained unmatched. This CDR3 is CASSLLPGGVGYTF. CDR3 coding DNA: TGTGCCAGCAGCTTGTTACCAGGGGGCGTAGGCTACACCTTC.

This clone was seen only once. The CDR3: CASMRTGGTSPLHF. The CDR3 DNA is TGTGCCAGCATGAGGACAGGGGGCACTTCACCCCTCCACTTT. The genes are TRBV2 and TRBJ1-6; TRBD1 matches at 11 bases. The V gene's germline CDR1 is SNHLY and CDR2 FYNNEI. The CDR3 runs to 14 residues. Trimming took 7 bases from V and 9 from J; bases not matched to a gene: 5.

This clone was detected many times. The genes are TRBV7-9 and TRBJ1-6; TRBD1 might be the D (5 bases). Germline V gene sequence: CDR1 SEHNR, CDR2 FQNEAQ (reference sequence). V lost 3 bases, J lost 5 bases, and 14 bases lay in between. The CDR3 is 16 amino acids. The CDR3 region has the DNA TGTGCCAGCAGCTTCTTGAGTGGAGGGGATAATTCACCCCTCCACTTT. The encoded protein is CASSFLSGGDNSPLHF.

The CDR3 DNA follows: TGTGCCAGCAGCTTAGCCCCAACAGGGGGCGTCTATGGCTACACCTTC. Its protein is CASSLAPTGGVYGYTF. The chain recombines TRBV11-2 with TRBJ1-2, with TRBD1 matching over 9 bases. Trimming cost V 1 base and J 4 bases; bases outside gene matches: 7. The length of the CDR3 is 16 residues. Germline CDR1 reads SGHAT; CDR2 reads FQNNGV.

The chain links TRBV2 to TRBJ2-2, with 9 bases fitting TRBD2. CDR3 length: 18 residues. The J segment lost 6 bases and the V segment lost 2 bases, leaving 13 bases of the junction unmatched. Germline V gene sequence: CDR1 SNHLY, CDR2 FYNNEI. CDR3 residues: CASSEYLTGERGAGELFF. The CDR3 bases are TGTGCCAGCAGTGAATATTTAACGGGGGAGCGGGGGGCCGGGGAGCTGTTTTTT.

This chain uses TRBV5-6 with TRBJ1-2, with a weak D call TRBD1 (5 bases). This CDR3 contains 14 residues. Trimming took off 3 bases at V and 4 bases at J, with 13 bases between the two ends. The germline CDR1 and CDR2 sequences are SGHDT and YYEEEE. CDR3 amino acids: CASSSQGSGYGYTF. DNA for the CDR3: TGTGCCAGCAGCTCTCAGGGATCGGGCTATGGCTACACCTTC.

Only a few counts were recorded for this clone. The V gene is TRBV18, the J gene TRBJ2-6; 8 bases map to TRBD1. Germline CDR1 reads KGHSH; CDR2 reads LQKENI. The CDR3 sequence is 16 residues long. V lost 1 base, J lost 2 bases, and 1 base stayed unmatched. As DNA, the CDR3 is TGTGCCAGCTCACCACGGACAGGGACTGGGGCCAACGTCCTGACTTTC. It encodes CASSPRTGTGANVLTF.

This clone was recorded a few times. J is TRBJ2-1 and V is TRBV28; 9 bases fit TRBD2. The J segment lost 0 bases and the V segment lost 6 bases, leaving 6 bases of the junction unmatched. The CDR3 runs to 16 residues. Germline CDR1 and CDR2: MDHEN and SYDVKM. CDR3 loop: CASRGSGGLSYNEQFF. DNA for the CDR3: TGTGCCAGCAGAGGTAGCGGGGGCCTCTCCTACAATGAGCAGTTCTTC.

The CDR3 DNA reads TGTGCCAGCAGAGACAGCATAGCCAAAAACATTCAGTACTTC. It yields the protein CASRDSIAKNIQYF. The V call is TRBV6-1, the J call TRBJ2-4; D possibly corresponds to TRBD1 (5 bases). CDR1 is MNHNS, CDR2 SASEGT, per germline. Trimming left V 6 bases short and J 0 bases short, with 9 bases between. CDR3 size: 14 residues.

This clone was seen ten or more times. The chain carries TRBV4-3 and TRBJ2-4; 7 bases align to TRBD1. There are 14 residues in the CDR3. After removal of 3 bases from V and 5 bases from J, the junction contained 4 bases not matched to a gene. The germline CDR1 and CDR2 sequences are LGHNA and YSLEER. CDR3: CASSQSGTENIQYF. CDR3 in DNA: TGCGCCAGCAGCCAGTCCGGGACAGAAAACATTCAGTACTTC.

The rearrangement joins TRBV2 to TRBJ2-3, with 9 bases identical to TRBD2. J was trimmed by 0 bases and V by 4 bases; bases with no gene match: 5. The germline gives CDR1 SNHLY, CDR2 FYNNEI. The CDR3 spans 16 residues. CDR3 sequence (DNA): TGTGCCAGCAGTGGGGGGCTAGCGGGGAGCACAGATACGCAGTATTTT. It codes for CASSGGLAGSTDTQYF.

CDR3 loop: CASSFPSGWDYGYTF. The CDR3 DNA reads as TGTGCCAGCAGCTTCCCATCGGGGTGGGACTATGGCTACACCTTC. This chain connects TRBV5-5 to TRBJ1-2; D call uncertain. The CDR3 spans 15 residues. Germline lookup yields CDR1 SGHKS and CDR2 YYEKEE (reference sequence). The V gene lost 2 bases and the J gene lost 3 bases, with 14 bases spanning the gap.

The table lists this clone with a few counts. The chain recombines TRBV6-5 with TRBJ1-2; D gene unclear. The length of the CDR3 is 15 residues. Germline V lookup: CDR1 MNHEY, CDR2 SVGAGI. V was trimmed by 0 bases and J by 2 bases, leaving 10 bases between them. The CDR3 here is CASSYSEAKNYGYTF. The CDR3 DNA reads TGTGCCAGCAGTTACTCGGAGGCCAAGAACTATGGCTACACCTTC.

This clone has only a few counts. This chain uses TRBV6-1 with TRBJ2-5; the match to TRBD1 covers 9 bases. Germline loops: CDR1 MNHNS, CDR2 SASEGT. Trimming cost V 4 bases and J 0 bases; bases outside gene matches: 12. This CDR3 comprises 18 residues. The CDR3 region is CASSVVGQGLPNQETQYF. The DNA for the CDR3 is TGTGCCAGCAGTGTTGTAGGACAGGGGCTCCCTAACCAAGAGACCCAGTACTTC.

The genes are TRBV18 and TRBJ1-4, with D tentatively TRBD1 (5 bases). This CDR3 spans 16 amino acids. The germline gives CDR1 KGHSH, CDR2 LQKENI. V lost 3 bases and J 3 bases, leaving 14 bases between the germline ends. Here the CDR3 reads CASSPGRVWANEKLFF. CDR3 nucleotides: TGTGCCAGCTCACCCGGCAGGGTATGGGCTAATGAAAAACTGTTTTTT.

J is TRBJ2-5 and V is TRBV6-1, with 11 bases matching TRBD2. The J segment lost 5 bases and the V segment lost 8 bases, leaving 4 bases of the junction unmatched. CDR3 length: 13 amino acids. CDR1 MNHNS and CDR2 SASEGT come from the germline V gene. CDR3 DNA: TGTGCCAGCCATAGCGGGGGGGAGGAGACCCAGTACTTC. Translated: CASHSGGEETQYF.

This clone has only a few counts. The rearrangement joins TRBV11-2 to TRBJ1-5; D is unclear. The CDR3 spans 13 residues. Germline V gives CDR1 SGHAT, CDR2 FQNNGV. The V end was cut by 1 base, the J end by 5 bases, with 6 bases between. CDR3 protein: CASSLGRDQPQHF. CDR3 coding DNA: TGTGCCAGCAGCTTAGGGAGGGATCAGCCCCAGCATTTT.

V and J are TRBV5-6 and TRBJ2-2; a weak D match, TRBD1 (5 bases). Trimming took 3 bases from V and 3 from J, leaving 12 bases between them. This CDR3 is built from 15 residues. Germline values: CDR1 SGHDT, CDR2 YYEEEE. The CDR3 protein is CASSYSGAYTGELFF. The DNA of the CDR3 is TGTGCCAGCAGCTACAGTGGGGCGTACACCGGGGAGCTGTTTTTT.

The chain employs TRBV28 and TRBJ1-5, with TRBD1 matching 11 bases. The junction had 10 bases not matched to a gene; V was cut back by 5 bases and J by 4 bases. Germline loops: CDR1 MDHEN, CDR2 SYDVKM. CDR3 length: 17 amino acids. The CDR3 here is CASSPHPGTGGNQPQHF. CDR3 bases: TGTGCCAGCAGTCCTCATCCCGGGACAGGGGGTAATCAGCCCCAGCATTTT.

J is TRBJ2-3 and V is TRBV6-1; possible D gene TRBD1, 6 bases. Germline V gives CDR1 MNHNS, CDR2 SASEGT. V was pared by 5 bases and J by 5 bases, with 14 bases between. The CDR3 is 14 amino acids. CDR3 protein: CASSYDRRGDTQYF. CDR3 sequence (DNA): TGTGCCAGCAGTTATGACAGGCGTGGAGATACGCAGTATTTT.

J is TRBJ1-6 and V is TRBV7-2; tentatively, D is TRBD1 (6 bases). The CDR3 runs 15 residues. From germline, CDR1 is SGHTA and CDR2 FQGNSA. The V gene lost 5 bases and the J gene lost 7 bases, with 15 bases spanning the gap. CDR3 in amino acids: CASSPRGRGNSPLHF. The DNA for the CDR3 is TGTGCCAGCAGCCCAAGGGGCAGGGGCAATTCACCCCTCCACTTT.

A few counts support this clone. The J gene is TRBJ2-7, the V gene TRBV6-5; D might be TRBD1 (6 bases). From germline, CDR1 is MNHEY and CDR2 SVGAGI. This CDR3 comprises 13 residues. Trimming pared 10 bases from V and 4 bases from J, leaving 17 bases between. The CDR3 DNA follows: TGTGCCACCGCACAGGGCTTGGGGTACGAGCAGTACTTC. Protein: CATAQGLGYEQYF.

The chain couples TRBV6-6 to TRBJ2-5; tentative D call: TRBD2 (7 bases). This CDR3 has 14 amino acids. Between the trimmed V and J ends, which lost 11 bases and 2 bases, there was a span of 18 bases. CDR1 and CDR2 (germline): MNHNY, SVGAGI (reference sequence). CDR3 residues: CAGSGGALQETQYF. The DNA for the CDR3 is TGTGCCGGATCTGGGGGGGCATTGCAAGAGACCCAGTACTTC.

The table lists this clone with many counts. DNA for the CDR3: TGCGCCAGCAGCGGCGGGACAGATTGGAATGAGCAGTTCTTC. Translating it yields CASSGGTDWNEQFF. The rearrangement uses TRBV5-1 and TRBJ2-1, with D tentatively TRBD1 (7 bases). The CDR3 totals 14 residues. Trimming removed 4 bases at V and 7 bases at J, with 15 bases between. Germline CDR1 reads SGHRS; CDR2 reads YFSETQ.

This clone showed up just a few times. The rearrangement joins TRBV9 to TRBJ1-2, with 12 bases aligning to TRBD1. Germline V gene sequence: CDR1 SGDLS, CDR2 YYNGEE. V was clipped by 4 bases and J by 6 bases; unmatched bases: 10. The CDR3 spans 16 residues. The DNA of the CDR3 is TGTGCCAGCAGCACCGGGACAGGGGGCGCTTGGGATGGCTACACCTTC. Its protein product is CASSTGTGGAWDGYTF.

This clone has more than one count but fewer than ten. The chain combines TRBV7-2 with TRBJ2-7, with a possible D match to TRBD1 (5 bases). The V end lost 2 bases, the J end lost 4 bases, and 18 bases lay between the germline ends. CDR3 size: 16 residues. CDR1 is SGHTA, CDR2 FQGNSA, per germline. Written as DNA, the CDR3 is TGTGCCAGCAGCTTAAGGGTCAGGGCTCCAGCTTACGAGCAGTACTTC. Translating it yields CASSLRVRAPAYEQYF.